The 30 T cell receptor beta chains listed next were all sequenced from one sample in a study of cytomegalovirus exposure and HLA in healthy donors. Amplification used 60 Vbeta primers and 13 Jbeta primers. Assay used: immunoSEQ multiplex PCR; TCRdb lists only in-frame clones, some missing. The sample contains around 99,000 clones, around 77% of which appear only once. Sequencing input: PBMCs. Every receptor here comes from a male donor in good health and CMV-seronegative.

CDR3 region: CASSQGRYNEQFF. DNA of the CDR3: TGTGCCAGTAGTCAGGGGCGCTACAATGAGCAGTTCTTC. The chain couples TRBV19 to TRBJ2-1, with D tentatively TRBD1 (6 bases). This CDR3 region has 13 residues. The germline gives CDR1 LNHDA, CDR2 SQIVND (reference sequence). Trimming left V 5 bases short and J 3 bases short, with 8 bases between. Supplemented by reference TRBV19 and TRBJ2-1, the full variable domain reads DGGITQSPKYLFRKEGQNVTLSCEQNLNHDAMYWYRQDPGQGLRLIYYSQIVNDFQKGDIAEGYSVSREKKESFPLTVTSAQKNPTAFYLCASSQGRYNEQFFGPGTRLTVL.

This CDR3 is CASSLAALRREAFF. CDR3 bases: TGTGCCAGCAGCTTGGCCGCGTTGCGGAGAGAAGCTTTCTTT. The J gene is TRBJ1-1, the V gene TRBV5-6; D remains ambiguous. Germline CDR1 is SGHDT and CDR2 is YYEEEE. The V end lost 0 bases, the J end lost 8 bases, and 14 bases lay between the germline ends. CDR3 length: 14 amino acids.

This clone was found a few times. This chain uses TRBV5-8 with TRBJ2-7; the D gene is possibly TRBD2 (6 bases). The CDR3 covers 13 residues. Per germline, CDR1 SGHTS and CDR2 YDEGEE. The germline V and J ends were trimmed by 5 bases and 9 bases, with 18 bases remaining between them. CDR3 region: CASRSIWRAGQYF. Written as DNA, the CDR3 is TGTGCCAGCAGGTCGATTTGGAGGGCCGGGCAGTACTTC.

The gene calls are TRBV27 and TRBJ1-1; D gene ambiguous. In germline, CDR1 is MNHEY, CDR2 SMNVEV (reference sequence). With 7 bases removed from V and 2 bases from J, the gap between germline ends came to 11 bases. This CDR3 is 13 amino acids long. The DNA for the CDR3 is TGTGCCAGCACCGACGGCGGAAACACTGAAGCTTTCTTT. Its protein is CASTDGGNTEAFF.

This rearrangement joins TRBV14 to TRBJ2-5, with 8 nucleotides matching TRBD1. After removal of 2 bases from V and 8 bases from J, the junction contained 4 bases not matched to a gene. The V gene's germline CDR1 is SGHDN and CDR2 FVKESK. CDR3 length: 13 amino acids. CDR3 DNA: TGTGCCAGCAGCCAATTCTCAGGGGGCACCCAGTACTTC. Translation: CASSQFSGGTQYF.

V and J are TRBV5-1 and TRBJ2-6; 7 nucleotides align to TRBD1. CDR3 length: 16 residues. V trimming: 3 bases; J trimming: 2 bases; junction bases outside the gene matches: 5. The V gene's germline CDR1 is SGHRS and CDR2 YFSETQ. Here the CDR3 DNA reads TGCGCCAGCAGCTCGCGAGACAGGGCTGGGGCCAACGTCCTGACTTTC. Translation gives CASSSRDRAGANVLTF. The entire variable domain, with the rest obtained from reference TRBV5-1 and TRBJ2-6, is as follows: KAGVTQTPRYLIKTRGQQVTLSCSPISGHRSVSWYQQTPGQGLQFLFEYFSETQRNKGNFPGRFSGRQFSNSRSEMNVSTLELGDSALYLCASSSRDRAGANVLTFGAGSRLTVL.

The genes are TRBV25-1 and TRBJ1-6, with D perhaps TRBD1 (6 bases). There are 15 residues in the CDR3. In germline, CDR1 is MGHDK, CDR2 SYGVNS. The ends were cut back, 7 bases at V and 3 bases at J, with 13 bases in the middle. The CDR3 region has the DNA TGTGCCAGCACGCCATACAGGGTCTATAATTCACCCCTCCACTTT. Translation gives CASTPYRVYNSPLHF. Drawing the rest from reference TRBV25-1 and TRBJ1-6, the complete variable domain is EADIYQTPRYLVIGTGKKITLECSQTMGHDKMYWYQQDPGMELHLIHYSYGVNSTEKGDLSSESTVSRIRTEHFPLTLESARPSHTSQYLCASTPYRVYNSPLHFGNGTRLTVT.

Comments on this clone: One junction end disagrees with the germline gene, perhaps due to a read error. This chain uses TRBV5-6 with TRBJ1-1; tentative D call: TRBD1 (6 bases). This CDR3 region has 14 residues. Germline lookup yields CDR1 SGHDT and CDR2 YYEEEE. The CDR3 loop reads CASSFLGGDTEASF. The CDR3, as DNA: TGTGCCAGCAGCTTCCTAGGGGGGGACACTGAAGCTTCCTTT.

This chain joins TRBV30 and TRBJ2-1, with TRBD2 matching over 8 bases. Germline CDR1 and CDR2: GTSNPN and SVGIG (reference sequence). The V gene end was trimmed by 1 base and the J gene end by 6 bases; junction bases not matched to a gene: 5. This CDR3 has 14 residues. CDR3 DNA: TGTGCCTGGAGTGCGGGAGGGCCGTCCAATGAGCAGTTCTTC. Amino acids: CAWSAGGPSNEQFF.

The V gene is TRBV5-4, the J gene TRBJ2-1; D might be TRBD2 (6 bases). Germline V gene lookup returns CDR1 SGHNT and CDR2 YYREEE (reference sequence). CDR3 length: 18 amino acids. V lost 0 bases to trimming and J lost 8 bases, with 24 bases between them. The CDR3 coding sequence is TGTGCCAGCAGCTTGGGGTCGGCGGGAAGCTTCCGTTTCCATGAGCAGTTCTTC. The encoded protein is CASSLGSAGSFRFHEQFF.

This chain joins TRBV10-3 and TRBJ2-5; 9 bases map to TRBD1. The better agreement between TRBJ2-7 and the DNA end casts doubt on the J call. The CDR3 totals 13 residues. Germline lookup yields CDR1 ENHRY and CDR2 SYGVKD. The CDR3 DNA reads TGTGCCATTGGTGGGACAGGGTTGTACGAGCAGTACTTC. This translates into CAIGGTGLYEQYF.

The chain uses TRBV28 and TRBJ2-7; 7 nucleotides match TRBD1. CDR1 MDHEN and CDR2 SYDVKM come from the germline V gene. J gave up 0 bases and V 5 bases, and 10 bases lay outside the gene matches. The CDR3 contains 16 residues. CDR3 region: CASSPEFGTVSYEQYF. As DNA, the CDR3 is TGTGCCAGCAGTCCGGAGTTCGGGACAGTCTCCTACGAGCAGTACTTC.

The chain carries TRBV6-4 and TRBJ2-3; weak D call: TRBD1 (5 bases). CDR3 length equals 15 residues. CDR1 MRHNA and CDR2 SNTAGT come from the germline V gene. V gave up 4 bases and J gave up 1 base, with 12 bases separating them. CDR3 sequence reads: CASSVSQGGTDTQYF. The CDR3 nucleotides read TGTGCCAGCAGTGTATCCCAAGGGGGCACAGATACGCAGTATTTT.

CDR3 bases: TGTGCCTGGAAGCGACTAGCGGGACTCCTAGAGGGAGACATTCAGTACTTC. It specifies CAWKRLAGLLEGDIQYF. The rearrangement uses TRBV30 and TRBJ2-4, with 11 positions matching TRBD2. The CDR3 runs 17 residues. Germline V gives CDR1 GTSNPN, CDR2 SVGIG (reference sequence). Trimming removed 4 bases from V and 8 bases from J; junction bases left unmatched: 16.

The chain recombines TRBV6-5 with TRBJ2-7; D not resolved. Germline V gene data show CDR1 as MNHEY and CDR2 as SVGAGI. This CDR3 comprises 13 residues. Deletions cut 5 bases from V and 4 bases from J, with 12 bases between. The CDR3 nucleotides read TGTGCCAGCAGTCTTGAGCCCGGGTACGAGCAGTACTTC. Amino acid sequence: CASSLEPGYEQYF.

The rearrangement joins TRBV10-2 to TRBJ2-7; D remains ambiguous. The V gene lost 6 bases and the J gene lost 6 bases, with 9 bases spanning the gap. CDR1 is WSHSY and CDR2 is SAAADI in the germline V gene. The CDR3 runs 11 residues. CDR3 loop: CASSPVSEQYF. CDR3 in DNA: TGCGCCAGCAGCCCCGTGAGCGAGCAGTACTTC.

The rearrangement links TRBV19 to TRBJ1-4, with D unresolved. This CDR3 region has 14 residues. With 3 bases removed from V and 8 bases from J, the gap between germline ends came to 13 bases. The germline V gene has CDR1 LNHDA and CDR2 SQIVND (reference sequence). The CDR3 region has the DNA TGTGCCAGTAGTATGGGGAGGGCCGAGGAAAAACTGTTTTTT. Translation: CASSMGRAEEKLFF.

V gene TRBV7-3 combines with J gene TRBJ2-1, with D possibly TRBD2 on 5 matching bases. Between the trimmed V and J ends, which lost 3 bases and 7 bases, there was a span of 16 bases. CDR3 length equals 15 residues. From germline, CDR1 is SGHTA and CDR2 FQGTGA. CDR3 in DNA: TGTGCCAGCAGCTTCGTCGCGGGTAGGATAAATGAGCAGTTCTTC. Its protein is CASSFVAGRINEQFF. The full variable domain, its missing parts supplied by reference TRBV7-3 and TRBJ2-1, is GAGVSQTPSNKVTEKGKYVELRCDPISGHTALYWYRQSLGQGPEFLIYFQGTGAADDSGLPNDRFFAVRPEGSVSTLKIQRTERGDSAVYLCASSFVAGRINEQFFGPGTRLTVL.

This clone was observed once. The rearrangement uses TRBV15 and TRBJ2-1; 10 nucleotides align to TRBD2. The junction had 7 bases not matched to a gene; V was cut back by 5 bases and J by 6 bases. The CDR3 runs to 15 residues. Germline CDR1 reads LNHNV; CDR2 reads YYDKDF (reference sequence). The CDR3 nucleotides are TGTGCCACCAGCTTGCGGACTAGCGGTCTCAATGAGCAGTTCTTC. Translation: CATSLRTSGLNEQFF. Complete variable domain (other parts from reference TRBV15 and TRBJ2-1): DAMVIQNPRYQVTQFGKPVTLSCSQTLNHNVMYWYQQKSSQAPKLLFHYYDKDFNNEADTPDNFQSRRPNTSFCFLDIRSPGLGDTAMYLCATSLRTSGLNEQFFGPGTRLTVL.

DNA for the CDR3: TGTGCCTGGAGTTACTGGGACAGGACATACACCGGGGAGCTGTTTTTT. As protein: CAWSYWDRTYTGELFF. The V call is TRBV30, the J call TRBJ2-2, with 8 positions matching TRBD1. CDR3 length: 16 amino acids. V was clipped by 2 bases and J by 3 bases; unmatched bases: 8. In germline, CDR1 is GTSNPN, CDR2 SVGIG (reference sequence).

This clone was seen only once. This chain links TRBV29-1 with TRBJ2-3, with D possibly TRBD2 on 5 matching bases. The V end was cut by 5 bases, the J end by 0 bases, with 18 bases between. The CDR3 spans 16 residues. CDR1 and CDR2 (germline): SQVTM, ANQGSEA. DNA of the CDR3: TGCAGCGTTCCCTCGGGTAGCGTCGTTAGCACAGATACGCAGTATTTT. It is translated as CSVPSGSVVSTDTQYF.

The chain employs TRBV7-9 and TRBJ2-1; 7 nucleotides match TRBD2. V dropped 5 bases and J dropped 9; count of bases not matched to a gene: 13. The CDR3 runs to 15 residues. CDR1 and CDR2 from the germline V gene are SEHNR and FQNEAQ (reference sequence). CDR3 sequence (DNA): TGTGCCAGCAGCCCCCCGTGGGAGGGCCGGGGTGAGCAGTTCTTC. It specifies CASSPPWEGRGEQFF.

This chain joins TRBV27 and TRBJ2-7, with D maybe TRBD2 (5 bases). CDR3 length: 13 amino acids. V was pared by 3 bases and J by 3 bases, with 9 bases between. The germline V gene has CDR1 MNHEY and CDR2 SMNVEV (reference sequence). The CDR3 is CASSFGVHYEQYF. The CDR3 region has the DNA TGTGCCAGCAGTTTCGGGGTGCACTACGAGCAGTACTTC.

V and J are TRBV6-5 and TRBJ2-1; TRBD2 might be the D (5 bases). This CDR3 comprises 14 residues. Between the trimmed V and J ends, which lost 1 base and 8 bases, there was a span of 12 bases. Germline values: CDR1 MNHEY, CDR2 SVGAGI. The CDR3 loop is CASSYLRDQDEQFF. Written as DNA, the CDR3 is TGTGCCAGCAGTTACTTACGGGATCAGGATGAGCAGTTCTTC.

The rearrangement uses TRBV2 and TRBJ2-7; the match to TRBD1 covers 11 bases. The CDR3 has 14 amino acids. The V segment lost 6 bases and the J segment 4 bases; nucleotides outside the gene matches: 5. Germline V gene sequence: CDR1 SNHLY, CDR2 FYNNEI. CDR3 amino acids: CASRERDRGYEQYF. The CDR3 DNA is TGTGCCAGCAGGGAGCGGGACAGGGGGTACGAGCAGTACTTC.

The rearrangement links TRBV28 to TRBJ2-2; 10 positions agree with TRBD2. Germline CDR1 reads MDHEN; CDR2 reads SYDVKM. This CDR3 is built from 21 residues. V was pared by 10 bases and J by 1 base, with 24 bases of the junction left unmatched. CDR3 protein: CATEEGGRWVAGGLNTGELFF. The CDR3 DNA follows: TGTGCCACCGAGGAGGGGGGTAGATGGGTAGCGGGAGGTCTGAACACCGGGGAGCTGTTTTTT.

This clone was detected only a few times. The chain combines TRBV7-6 with TRBJ1-5; D is undetermined. Trimming took off 0 bases at V and 2 bases at J, with 5 bases between the two ends. Germline-derived CDR1 and CDR2 are SGHVS and FNYEAQ. The CDR3 has 14 amino acids. CDR3 region: CASSLAPGNQPQHF. The CDR3 region has the DNA TGTGCCAGCAGCTTAGCCCCCGGCAATCAGCCCCAGCATTTT.

The V call is TRBV10-2, the J call TRBJ2-7; possible D gene TRBD1, 6 bases. The CDR3 runs 15 residues. Trimming shortened V by 9 bases and J by 6 bases, and 24 bases separated the two germline ends. CDR1 and CDR2 (germline): WSHSY, SAAADI. The CDR3 loop reads CASKTGPRSLREQYF. Written as DNA, the CDR3 is TGCGCCAGTAAGACAGGTCCACGATCCTTACGCGAGCAGTACTTC.

The chain has TRBV6-5 and TRBJ2-1; a weak D match, TRBD1 (5 bases). Germline values: CDR1 MNHEY, CDR2 SVGAGI. The ends were cut back, 4 bases at V and 3 bases at J, with 7 bases in the middle. The CDR3 has 13 residues. In DNA, the CDR3 is TGTGCCAGCAGTTTTGACAGCTACAATGAGCAGTTCTTC. Translating it yields CASSFDSYNEQFF.

The table lists this clone with a count of one. This rearrangement joins TRBV6-1 to TRBJ2-4, with TRBD1 matching 8 bases. The germline V gene has CDR1 MNHNS and CDR2 SASEGT. The ends lost 3 bases at V and 0 bases at J; junction bases unmatched: 1. CDR3 size: 15 residues. CDR3 DNA: TGTGCCAGCAGTGACAGGGGGCAAGCCAAAAACATTCAGTACTTC. It codes for CASSDRGQAKNIQYF.